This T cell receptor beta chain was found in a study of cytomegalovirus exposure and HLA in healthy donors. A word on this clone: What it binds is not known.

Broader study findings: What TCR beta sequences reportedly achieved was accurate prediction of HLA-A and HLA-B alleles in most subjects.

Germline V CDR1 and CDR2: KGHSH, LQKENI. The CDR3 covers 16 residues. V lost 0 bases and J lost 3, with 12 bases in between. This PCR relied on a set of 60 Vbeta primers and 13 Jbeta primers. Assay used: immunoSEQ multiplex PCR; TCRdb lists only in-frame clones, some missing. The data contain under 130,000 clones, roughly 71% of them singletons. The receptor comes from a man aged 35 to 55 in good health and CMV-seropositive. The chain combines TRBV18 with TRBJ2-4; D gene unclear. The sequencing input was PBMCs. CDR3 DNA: TGTGCCAGCTCACCACCGAATCGCGCTATCAAAAACATTCAGTACTTC. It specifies CASSPPNRAIKNIQYF.